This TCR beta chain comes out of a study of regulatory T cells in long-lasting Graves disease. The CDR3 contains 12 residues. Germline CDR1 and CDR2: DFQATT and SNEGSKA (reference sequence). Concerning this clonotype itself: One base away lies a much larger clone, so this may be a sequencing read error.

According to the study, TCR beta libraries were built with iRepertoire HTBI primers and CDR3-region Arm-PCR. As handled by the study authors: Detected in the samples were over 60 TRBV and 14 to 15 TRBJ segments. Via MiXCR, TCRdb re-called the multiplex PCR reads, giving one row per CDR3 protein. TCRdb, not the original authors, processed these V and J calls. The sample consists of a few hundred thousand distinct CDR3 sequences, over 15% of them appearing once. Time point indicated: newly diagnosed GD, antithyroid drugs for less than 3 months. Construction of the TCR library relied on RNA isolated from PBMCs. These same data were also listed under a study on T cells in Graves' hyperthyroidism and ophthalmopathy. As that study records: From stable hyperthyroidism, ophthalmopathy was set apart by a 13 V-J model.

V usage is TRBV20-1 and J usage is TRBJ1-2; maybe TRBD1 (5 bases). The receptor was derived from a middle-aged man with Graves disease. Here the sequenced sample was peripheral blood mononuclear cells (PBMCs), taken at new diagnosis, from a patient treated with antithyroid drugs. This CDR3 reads CSASYQGYGCTF. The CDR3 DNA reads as TGCAGTGCTAGTTATCAGGGCTATGGCTGCACCTTC.